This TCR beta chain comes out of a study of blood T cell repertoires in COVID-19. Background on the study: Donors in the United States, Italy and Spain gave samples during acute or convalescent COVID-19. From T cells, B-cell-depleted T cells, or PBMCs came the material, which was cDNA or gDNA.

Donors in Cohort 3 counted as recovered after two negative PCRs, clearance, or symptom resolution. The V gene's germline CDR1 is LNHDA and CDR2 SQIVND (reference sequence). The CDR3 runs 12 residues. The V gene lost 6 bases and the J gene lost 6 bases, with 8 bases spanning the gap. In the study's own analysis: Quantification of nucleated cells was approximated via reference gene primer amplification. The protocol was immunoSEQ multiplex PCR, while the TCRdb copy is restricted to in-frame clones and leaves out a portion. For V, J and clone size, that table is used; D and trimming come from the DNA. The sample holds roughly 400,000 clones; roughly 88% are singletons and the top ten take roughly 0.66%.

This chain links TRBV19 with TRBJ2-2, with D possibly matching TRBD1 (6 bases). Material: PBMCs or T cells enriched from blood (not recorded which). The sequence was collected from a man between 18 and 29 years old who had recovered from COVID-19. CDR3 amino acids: CASRQGAGELFF. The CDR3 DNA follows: TGTGCCAGTAGACAGGGAGCCGGGGAGCTGTTTTTT.